The T cell receptor (beta chain) under discussion was sequenced for a study of PD-L1 blockade in urothelial cancer. Regarding time point: peripheral blood 6 weeks after treatment start. The cohort comprised individuals with locally advanced or metastatic urothelial carcinoma. General study points: When pretreatment blood TCR clonality was below the median, it predicted better survival.

TCRdb's table, derived via immunoSEQ multiplex PCR, lists solely in-frame clones and lacks some. The sample includes tens of thousands of clones, 88% seen only once; the top ten take around 11%. Details on this clone: Its antigen remains unknown.

This clonotype was sampled from a man aged 60 to 69 with urothelial cancer. Sample: PBMCs, taken around atezolizumab (anti-PD-L1) treatment.

The CDR3 DNA reads as TGTGCCAGCAGTCCAGTGGGACAGGGCGGTCAGCCCCAGCATTTT. This translates into CASSPVGQGGQPQHF. The chain joins TRBV27 to TRBJ1-5; 9 positions match TRBD1. From germline, CDR1 is MNHEY and CDR2 SMNVEV (reference sequence). With V trimmed by 5 bases and J by 6 bases, 8 bases remained unmatched. There are 15 residues in the CDR3.